This TCR beta chain was identified during a study of T cells expressing NK-cell markers. Following a re-call of the 5' RACE reads, TCRdb has one entry per CDR3 protein and lacks DNA. The sample has about 260,000 distinct CDR3 sequences. Germline assignment: CDR1 DFQATT and CDR2 SNEGSKA (reference sequence). CDR3 size: 13 residues. The sample comprised blood T cells: a sorted CD56 or NKG2C T cell subset, CD4+ or CD8+ T cells, or bulk PBMC T cells (not recorded which). The chain uses TRBV20-1 and TRBJ2-1. This TCR was sampled from a man younger than 30 in good health. The CDR3 loop is CSAREVDWDEQFF.